The next 25 T cell receptor beta chains were all read from a single sample in a study of T cell responses to AZD1222 COVID-19 vaccine. This table comes from immunoSEQ multiplex PCR, and its TCRdb copy is limited to in-frame clones, with some not included. In the table there are fewer than 200,000 clones, 92% of which are singletons. Sequencing was performed on peripheral blood, taken on day 0 of MenACWY control vaccination. Receptor source: an adult in good health.

This chain connects TRBV5-6 to TRBJ2-7, with 9 bases matching TRBD2. This CDR3 comprises 15 residues. Germline assignment: CDR1 SGHDT and CDR2 YYEEEE. Unmatched junction bases numbered 10, after V lost 5 bases and J lost 4 bases. The DNA of the CDR3 is TGTGCCAGCAGTTTCTTAGCGGGAGTTGTATACGAGCAGTACTTC. Residues: CASSFLAGVVYEQYF.

The chain links TRBV5-1 to TRBJ2-1, with 10 bases fitting TRBD1. The CDR3 totals 16 residues. Germline CDR1 reads SGHRS; CDR2 reads YFSETQ. V lost 3 bases and J lost 2; bases outside the gene matches: 5. The DNA for the CDR3 is TGCGCCAGCAGCTCCGAGGGGACAGGGGCCTACAATGAGCAGTTCTTC. Translation gives CASSSEGTGAYNEQFF.

The V gene is TRBV7-2, the J gene TRBJ2-1, with D possibly being TRBD1 (6 bases). Germline-derived CDR1 and CDR2 are SGHTA and FQGNSA. Trimming cost V 5 bases and J 8 bases, with 13 bases left between them. The CDR3 has 13 residues. DNA for the CDR3: TGTGCCAGCAGCCGGCCAGGGGCCGATGAGCAGTTCTTC. This encodes CASSRPGADEQFF.

J is TRBJ1-1 and V is TRBV20-1; TRBD1 matches at 7 bases. CDR3 length equals 11 residues. The V and J ends lost 1 base and 8 bases, in that order; junction bases with no gene match: 1. Germline CDR1 is DFQATT and CDR2 is SNEGSKA (reference sequence). CDR3 coding DNA: TGCAGTGCTAGAGGAGGGGGCGAAGCTTTCTTT. It is translated as CSARGGGEAFF.

J is TRBJ2-5 and V is TRBV27; TRBD2 agrees at 7 bases. CDR1 and CDR2 (germline): MNHEY, SMNVEV (reference sequence). The CDR3 has 15 amino acids. With 7 bases clipped from V and 0 bases from J, the junction kept 8 bases outside the gene matches. CDR3 residues: CASNSLREHQETQYF. For the CDR3, the DNA is TGTGCCAGCAACTCGTTGCGGGAGCACCAAGAGACCCAGTACTTC.

V and J are TRBV6-1 and TRBJ1-6, with 9 bases aligning to TRBD1. The CDR3 loop spans 16 amino acids. With V trimmed by 1 base and J by 10 bases, 8 bases remained unmatched. Germline V lookup: CDR1 MNHNS, CDR2 SASEGT. The CDR3 DNA sequence: TGTGCCAGCAGTGAAGGCCCGACAGGGGGAAGGTCACCCCTCCACTTT. This translates into CASSEGPTGGRSPLHF.

The J gene is TRBJ1-1, the V gene TRBV9; no reliable D call. This CDR3 spans 14 amino acids. V lost 4 bases and J 12 bases, leaving 22 bases between the germline ends. Germline lookup yields CDR1 SGDLS and CDR2 YYNGEE. The CDR3 sequence: CASSSAGSLYEPFF. CDR3 nucleotides: TGTGCCAGCAGCTCCGCGGGGAGTTTATATGAGCCTTTCTTT. The whole variable domain, remainder taken from reference TRBV9 and TRBJ1-1, is DSGVTQTPKHLITATGQRVTLRCSPRSGDLSVYWYQQSLDQGLQFLIQYYNGEERAKGNILERFSAQQFPDLHSELNLSSLELGDSALYFCASSSAGSLYEPFFGQGTRLTVV.

This clone showed up just a few times. Germline is not matched at one junction end, which may reflect a read error. The chain joins TRBV18 to TRBJ2-7; D gene uncertain. Per the germline V gene, CDR1 is KGHSH and CDR2 is LQKENI. The CDR3 is 9 residues long. This chain's CDR3 is CASSHEQYF. The CDR3, as DNA: TGTGCCAGCTCCCACGAGCAGTACTTC.

The V gene is TRBV29-1, the J gene TRBJ1-1; D is possibly TRBD1 (6 bases). The CDR3 totals 11 residues. Trimming took 6 bases from V and 6 from J, leaving 11 bases between them. CDR1 SQVTM and CDR2 ANQGSEA come from the germline V gene. CDR3 protein: CSVEQGAEAFF. In DNA, the CDR3 is TGCAGCGTGGAACAGGGAGCTGAAGCTTTCTTT.

The chain has TRBV15 and TRBJ1-2; D gene ambiguous. CDR1 and CDR2 from the germline V gene are LNHNV and YYDKDF (reference sequence). The V gene lost 1 base and the J gene lost 7 bases, with 13 bases spanning the gap. The CDR3 is 14 amino acids. The CDR3 reads CATSRGVETGGYTF. The CDR3 DNA sequence: TGTGCCACCAGCAGAGGGGTAGAAACTGGTGGCTACACCTTC.

This clone was detected once. V is TRBV4-3 and J is TRBJ1-3; D not certain. CDR1 is LGHNA, CDR2 YSLEER, per germline. The CDR3 sequence is 15 residues long. The V end lost 4 bases, the J end lost 0 bases, and 10 bases lay between the germline ends. Written as DNA, the CDR3 is TGCGCCAGCAGCCGTGGACTGGTCTCTGGAAACACCATATATTTT. Protein: CASSRGLVSGNTIYF.

The CDR3 bases are TGTGCCAGCAGCGATTCTCCTCGTACAGGGTATGGGCAGTTCTTC. This encodes CASSDSPRTGYGQFF. The chain uses TRBV9 and TRBJ2-1; perhaps TRBD1 as D (6 bases). Trimming cost V 3 bases and J 12 bases, with 22 bases left between them. CDR3 length: 15 amino acids. Germline CDR1 and CDR2: SGDLS and YYNGEE.

V and J are TRBV7-9 and TRBJ2-1; D is undetermined. Per germline, CDR1 SEHNR and CDR2 FQNEAQ (reference sequence). The CDR3 is made up of 15 amino acids. V was shortened by 0 bases and J by 6 bases, with 12 bases between the two germline ends. CDR3 residues: CASSLALDPSNEQFF. The CDR3 coding sequence is TGTGCCAGCAGCTTAGCCTTGGACCCCTCCAATGAGCAGTTCTTC.

This clone appeared once. This sequence joins TRBV11-2 and TRBJ2-5, with 10 bases that match TRBD2. The CDR3 has 16 residues. V lost 3 bases to trimming and J lost 5 bases; unmatched junction nucleotides: 9. Looked up from germline, CDR1 is SGHAT and CDR2 is FQNNGV. Here the CDR3 DNA reads TGTGCCAGCAGCTTCAGTAGCGGGGGGCTGGGGGAGACCCAGTACTTC. Translation gives CASSFSSGGLGETQYF.

CDR3 bases: TGTGCCAGCAGTGGGGACCTGAACTATGGCTACACCTTC. It translates to CASSGDLNYGYTF. The chain is built from TRBV25-1 and TRBJ1-2, with D possibly matching TRBD1 (5 bases). There are 13 residues in the CDR3. Trimming stripped 4 bases from V and 2 bases from J, with 8 bases between. CDR1 and CDR2 (germline): MGHDK, SYGVNS.

As DNA, the CDR3 is TGTGCCAGCAGCCGGGTCCTAGCGGGTGGTCTTGGAAATGAGCAGTTCTTC. Protein product: CASSRVLAGGLGNEQFF. The chain has TRBV5-6 and TRBJ2-1; 8 bases map to TRBD2. CDR3 length equals 17 residues. After removal of 4 bases from V and 7 bases from J, the junction contained 16 bases not matched to a gene. Germline V gene sequence: CDR1 SGHDT, CDR2 YYEEEE.

The chain employs TRBV6-5 and TRBJ1-5, with D possibly being TRBD1 (5 bases). V was pared by 6 bases and J by 2 bases, with 11 bases between. The CDR3 sequence is 14 residues long. Germline-derived CDR1 and CDR2 are MNHEY and SVGAGI. CDR3 sequence: CASRRDWRNQPQHF. The CDR3 DNA is TGTGCCAGCAGACGGGACTGGCGCAATCAGCCCCAGCATTTT.

J is TRBJ2-5 and V is TRBV9, with 9 bases matching TRBD1. CDR1 and CDR2 from the germline V gene are SGDLS and YYNGEE. CDR3 length: 16 amino acids. Trimming took 2 bases from V and 2 from J; bases not matched to a gene: 7. The CDR3 sequence: CASSVVGTGTQETQYF. The CDR3 coding sequence is TGTGCCAGCAGCGTCGTAGGGACAGGGACTCAAGAGACCCAGTACTTC.

The V and J genes are TRBV28 and TRBJ1-1; D possibly corresponds to TRBD1 (6 bases). This CDR3 spans 17 amino acids. Deletions cut 7 bases from V and 3 bases from J, with 24 bases between. Looked up from germline, CDR1 is MDHEN and CDR2 is SYDVKM. CDR3 nucleotides: TGTGCCAGCAACCAAAGAGGGGGGAAGAACGAGGACACTGAAGCTTTCTTT. It specifies CASNQRGGKNEDTEAFF.

This chain connects TRBV27 to TRBJ1-1; D gene ambiguous. This CDR3 has 14 residues. Trimming left V 6 bases short and J 0 bases short, with 11 bases between. Per germline, CDR1 MNHEY and CDR2 SMNVEV (reference sequence). The CDR3: CASRVSNVNTEAFF. The CDR3 DNA sequence: TGTGCCAGCAGGGTCTCAAACGTGAACACTGAAGCTTTCTTT.

This clone showed up just once. The J gene is TRBJ2-3, the V gene TRBV30; 8 positions match TRBD2. CDR3 size: 15 residues. The germline V gene has CDR1 GTSNPN and CDR2 SVGIG (reference sequence). With 0 bases clipped from V and 1 base from J, the junction kept 3 bases outside the gene matches. For the CDR3, the DNA is TGTGCCTGGAGTGTGGGAGCGGGAGGCACAGATACGCAGTATTTT. Translated: CAWSVGAGGTDTQYF.

The chain has TRBV5-1 and TRBJ2-2, with D maybe TRBD2 (5 bases). The CDR3 consists of 16 residues. Germline CDR1 reads SGHRS; CDR2 reads YFSETQ. The ends were cut back, 0 bases at V and 1 base at J, with 10 bases in the middle. In DNA form, the CDR3 reads TGCGCCAGCAGCTTGGGCCCAGCGGAGAACACCGGGGAGCTGTTTTTT. Protein product: CASSLGPAENTGELFF. The whole variable domain, remainder taken from reference TRBV5-1 and TRBJ2-2, is KAGVTQTPRYLIKTRGQQVTLSCSPISGHRSVSWYQQTPGQGLQFLFEYFSETQRNKGNFPGRFSGRQFSNSRSEMNVSTLELGDSALYLCASSLGPAENTGELFFGEGSRLTVL.

The chain has TRBV7-8 and TRBJ2-7; maybe TRBD1 (5 bases). The germline V gene has CDR1 SGHVS and CDR2 FQNEAQ. The ends were cut back, 6 bases at V and 6 bases at J, with 15 bases in the middle. The CDR3 is made up of 13 amino acids. This CDR3 reads CASSQVGVVEQYF. The CDR3 region has the DNA TGTGCCAGCAGTCAGGTAGGGGTGGTCGAGCAGTACTTC.

V and J are TRBV6-1 and TRBJ2-1, with TRBD2 as a possible D gene (6 bases). The CDR3 runs 14 residues. Germline V gene sequence: CDR1 MNHNS, CDR2 SASEGT. With 2 bases removed from V and 8 bases from J, the gap between germline ends came to 13 bases. The CDR3 protein is CASSESGGPYEQFF. CDR3 nucleotide sequence: TGTGCCAGCAGTGAATCTGGAGGGCCGTATGAGCAGTTCTTC.

V usage is TRBV9 and J usage is TRBJ1-1; D unresolved. Trimming took off 0 bases at V and 1 base at J, with 10 bases between the two ends. Germline V gene sequence: CDR1 SGDLS, CDR2 YYNGEE. The CDR3 totals 15 residues. CDR3 loop: CASSVDGRGNTEAFF. CDR3 bases: TGTGCCAGCAGCGTAGATGGACGGGGGAACACTGAAGCTTTCTTT. The full variable domain, with the rest looked up from reference TRBV9 and TRBJ1-1, is DSGVTQTPKHLITATGQRVTLRCSPRSGDLSVYWYQQSLDQGLQFLIQYYNGEERAKGNILERFSAQQFPDLHSELNLSSLELGDSALYFCASSVDGRGNTEAFFGQGTRLTVV.